This T cell receptor (beta chain) is from a study of CD8 T cells in Susac syndrome. Study observations and caveats: By the study's own acknowledgment, its TCR sequencing and HLA analysis included relatively few individuals.

RNA was extracted with the RNeasy kit, and a quantity of about 0.45 to 1 ug was reverse transcribed using random hexamers. The amplification used immunoSEQ multiplex PCR on TCR beta CDR3; it spanned 54 Vbeta and 13 Jbeta. TCRdb itself ran the immunoSEQ multiplex PCR reads through MiXCR, one entry per CDR3 protein. The sample carries 150,000 or so distinct CDR3 sequences, roughly 94% recorded once. This clonotype was recorded once. Its target is not known. The V and J ends lost 3 bases and 8 bases respectively, with 15 bases between them. The CDR3 consists of 14 residues. Germline CDR1 is MNHNS and CDR2 is SASEGT. Relapsing-remitting disease, either stable or active, was present in the treatment-naive patients who were the multiple sclerosis controls. TEMRA cells were FACS-enriched, unlike CD8+ and CD4+ T cells, which were negatively isolated.

Sequencing was performed on CD4+ T cells from PBMCs. The sequence derives from a human donor with multiple sclerosis. The J gene is TRBJ2-3, the V gene TRBV6-1, with D tentatively TRBD1 or TRBD2 (5 bases each). DNA for the CDR3: TGTGCCAGCAGTGACTGGGACGGTCCCCCTACGCAGTATTTT. It yields the protein CASSDWDGPPTQYF.